A single sample gave rise to the 4 T cell receptor beta chains below, sequenced in a study of cytomegalovirus exposure and HLA in healthy donors. Use of 60 Vbeta and 13 Jbeta primers characterized the PCR. The assay was immunoSEQ multiplex PCR, and TCRdb's table has in-frame clones only and misses some. The sample lists 120,000 to 150,000 clones; 80% to 90% were seen once. Material for sequencing was PBMCs. The receptors were sampled from a boy younger than 10 in good health and CMV-seronegative.

The chain uses TRBV7-8 and TRBJ2-2; TRBD1 might be the D (5 bases). V lost 8 bases and J lost 5, with 21 bases in between. The length of the CDR3 is 16 residues. Germline lookup yields CDR1 SGHVS and CDR2 FQNEAQ. The CDR3, as DNA: TGTGCCAGCGCCCTTCTTATCACAGGTCAGACCGGGGAGCTGTTTTTT. It is translated as CASALLITGQTGELFF.

The CDR3 is CASSLVQGAYFGYTF. The CDR3, as DNA: TGCGCCAGCAGCTTGGTACAGGGGGCGTATTTTGGCTACACCTTC. The gene calls are TRBV5-1 and TRBJ1-2; 9 bases map to TRBD1. The CDR3 contains 15 residues. Germline CDR1 and CDR2: SGHRS and YFSETQ. V trimming: 0 bases; J trimming: 7 bases; junction bases outside the gene matches: 7.

The CDR3 DNA is TGTGCCAGCAGTCCCCTCCCTGAGACTGAAGCTTTCTTT. Its translation is CASSPLPETEAFF. This rearrangement joins TRBV6-4 to TRBJ1-1; D is ambiguous. The CDR3 length is 13 residues. The germline gives CDR1 MRHNA, CDR2 SNTAGT. Trimming removed 5 bases from V and 5 bases from J, with 12 bases in between.

The chain joins TRBV6-5 to TRBJ2-1, with a possible D match to TRBD2 (6 bases). This CDR3 region has 11 residues. V was shortened by 6 bases and J by 13 bases, with 13 bases between the two germline ends. Germline CDR1 is MNHEY and CDR2 is SVGAGI. DNA for the CDR3: TGTGCCAGCAGGAGGGACTTCGCTCAGTTCTTC. It translates to CASRRDFAQFF.